These 20 T cell receptor beta chains were sequenced from one sample in a study of blood T cell repertoires in COVID-19. Clones were sequenced by immunoSEQ multiplex PCR, and TCRdb holds only the in-frame ones, with some missing. The data hold under 250,000 clones, with roughly 90% observed a single time. Sequencing was carried out using peripheral blood. These receptors originate from a man between 50 and 59 years old with COVID-19, enrolled during active disease.

The rearrangement uses TRBV9 and TRBJ2-1; D is unresolved. CDR3 length: 18 amino acids. Germline V gene data show CDR1 as SGDLS and CDR2 as YYNGEE. With 1 base removed from V and 0 bases from J, the gap between germline ends came to 17 bases. The CDR3 here is CASSVSPGWASSYNEQFF. CDR3 bases: TGTGCCAGCAGCGTAAGCCCCGGTTGGGCCAGCTCCTACAATGAGCAGTTCTTC. Complete variable domain (other parts from reference TRBV9 and TRBJ2-1): DSGVTQTPKHLITATGQRVTLRCSPRSGDLSVYWYQQSLDQGLQFLIQYYNGEERAKGNILERFSAQQFPDLHSELNLSSLELGDSALYFCASSVSPGWASSYNEQFFGPGTRLTVL.

This clone was seen just once. CDR3 sequence: CASSLVRGYEQYF. In nucleotides, the CDR3 is TGTGCCAGCAGCCTCGTAAGGGGCTACGAGCAGTACTTC. The J gene is TRBJ2-7, the V gene TRBV12-3 or TRBV12-4, with a weak D call TRBD1 (5 bases). V shed 6 bases and J shed 3 bases, with 12 bases lying between them. The CDR3 sequence is 13 residues long.

The V gene is TRBV10-3, the J gene TRBJ1-6, with no clear D. Germline CDR1 is ENHRY and CDR2 is SYGVKD. The CDR3 totals 13 residues. The V gene lost 7 bases and the J gene lost 6 bases, with 10 bases spanning the gap. CDR3 DNA sequence: TGTGCCATCACCCGACAATCTAATTCACCCCTCCACTTT. It yields the protein CAITRQSNSPLHF.

The J gene is TRBJ2-7, the V gene TRBV12-3 or TRBV12-4; 7 bases align to TRBD1. The CDR3 covers 13 residues. Trimming at V came to 5 bases and at J to 1 base, leaving 2 bases not matched to a gene. DNA of the CDR3: TGTGCCAGCAGTCAGGGACAGTCCTACGAGCAGTACTTC. Translating gives CASSQGQSYEQYF.

The V and J genes are TRBV9 and TRBJ2-1, with D maybe TRBD2 (5 bases). The CDR3 has 15 residues. CDR1 is SGDLS, CDR2 YYNGEE, per germline. V dropped 0 bases and J dropped 2 bases, with 9 bases sitting between them. CDR3 sequence reads: CASSVVGETYNEQFF. As DNA, the CDR3 is TGTGCCAGCAGCGTAGTGGGAGAAACCTACAATGAGCAGTTCTTC.

The CDR3 nucleotides are TGTGCCAGCAGCTTAGATGGGGCGAGCTCCTACAATGAGCAGTTCTTC. Residues: CASSLDGASSYNEQFF. This chain connects TRBV11-2 to TRBJ2-1; tentative D call: TRBD1 (5 bases). Germline CDR1 SGHAT, CDR2 FQNNGV. Trimming shortened V by 0 bases and J by 0 bases, and 9 bases separated the two germline ends. The CDR3 runs 16 residues.

V usage is TRBV4-2 and J usage is TRBJ1-2; TRBD1 is a possible D gene (5 bases). Trimming removed 8 bases from V and 8 bases from J, with 18 bases in between. The CDR3 is made up of 13 amino acids. Germline loops: CDR1 LGHNA, CDR2 YNFKEQ. CDR3 coding DNA: TGTGCCAGCGAGGAAGGCCAGGGATACGGCTACACCTTC. Translated: CASEEGQGYGYTF.

This chain connects TRBV5-4 to TRBJ1-3; D not certain. The CDR3 totals 13 residues. Deletions cut 4 bases from V and 2 bases from J, with 7 bases between. Germline V lookup: CDR1 SGHNT, CDR2 YYREEE (reference sequence). Here the CDR3 DNA reads TGTGCCAGCAGCCCCCAAACTGGAAACACCATATATTTT. This translates into CASSPQTGNTIYF.

CDR3 region: CASSDRGETQYF. Written as DNA, the CDR3 is TGTGCCAGCAGTGATCGGGGGGAGACCCAGTACTTC. The rearrangement uses TRBV6-1 and TRBJ2-5, with D maybe TRBD2 (6 bases). The CDR3 is 12 amino acids. Germline V gives CDR1 MNHNS, CDR2 SASEGT. Trimming took 3 bases from V and 5 from J, leaving 7 bases between them.

The chain has TRBV7-3 and TRBJ1-5; 10 bases line up with TRBD1. CDR3 size: 16 residues. Trimming took 4 bases from V and 7 from J; bases not matched to a gene: 10. The germline V gene has CDR1 SGHTA and CDR2 FQGTGA. Here the CDR3 DNA reads TGTGCCAGCAGCTCAACCTCCGGGACAGGGGTCCAGCCCCAGCATTTT. This translates into CASSSTSGTGVQPQHF.

The CDR3: CASRRTDSGYTF. CDR3 DNA: TGTGCCAGCAGACGAACAGACAGTGGCTACACCTTC. V and J are TRBV6-5 and TRBJ1-2; possible D gene TRBD1, 5 bases. The CDR3 spans 12 residues. The V gene lost 6 bases and the J gene lost 7 bases, with 12 bases spanning the gap. From germline, CDR1 is MNHEY and CDR2 SVGAGI.

The chain employs TRBV7-8 and TRBJ2-3; 7 nucleotides line up with TRBD2. This CDR3 has 16 residues. Germline V lookup: CDR1 SGHVS, CDR2 FQNEAQ. Trimming removed 0 bases from V and 5 bases from J; junction bases left unmatched: 8. The CDR3 is CASSLARGGPVDTQYF. As DNA, the CDR3 is TGTGCCAGCAGCTTAGCACGCGGGGGTCCAGTAGATACGCAGTATTTT.

Many counts were recorded for this clone. The chain recombines TRBV6-5 with TRBJ2-2; D gene ambiguous. V dropped 2 bases and J dropped 3 bases, with 4 bases sitting between them. The CDR3 spans 13 residues. Per germline, CDR1 MNHEY and CDR2 SVGAGI. CDR3 region: CASSYQDTGELFF. The DNA for the CDR3 is TGTGCCAGCAGTTACCAGGACACCGGGGAGCTGTTTTTT.

The V call is TRBV30, the J call TRBJ2-7; 9 nucleotides match TRBD1. This CDR3 spans 13 amino acids. Germline-derived CDR1 and CDR2 are GTSNPN and SVGIG (reference sequence). Unmatched junction bases numbered 6, after V lost 0 bases and J lost 9 bases. DNA of the CDR3: TGTGCCTGGAGTGTTGGGGGACAGGGTGGGCAGTACTTC. It specifies CAWSVGGQGGQYF.

This clone was recorded a few times. The V call is TRBV4-3, the J call TRBJ1-6; D ambiguous. In germline, CDR1 is LGHNA, CDR2 YSLEER. Trimming left V 0 bases short and J 8 bases short, with 14 bases between. CDR3 size: 16 residues. CDR3 sequence reads: CASSQDDLRGDSPLHF. The CDR3 nucleotides read TGCGCCAGCAGCCAAGACGACCTCCGAGGTGATTCACCCCTCCACTTT.

V usage is TRBV4-2 and J usage is TRBJ2-7; a weak D match, TRBD1 (6 bases). V lost 5 bases and J 1 base, leaving 21 bases between the germline ends. The CDR3 sequence is 17 residues long. Germline V lookup: CDR1 LGHNA, CDR2 YNFKEQ. Written as DNA, the CDR3 is TGTGCCAGCAGCTTGTATTGGGGGCTAGCATTTTCCTACGAGCAGTACTTC. Amino acid sequence: CASSLYWGLAFSYEQYF.

CDR3 region: CASSFESGNTIYF. In nucleotides, the CDR3 is TGTGCCAGCAGCTTTGAGTCTGGAAACACCATATATTTT. V gene TRBV7-3 combines with J gene TRBJ1-3; D is undetermined. CDR3 length equals 13 residues. The germline V gene has CDR1 SGHTA and CDR2 FQGTGA. V lost 3 bases and J lost 1, with 4 bases in between.

The rearrangement uses TRBV29-1 and TRBJ1-3, with D possibly being TRBD1 (5 bases). The germline CDR1 and CDR2 sequences are SQVTM and ANQGSEA. The V end lost 7 bases, the J end lost 2 bases, and 9 bases lay between the germline ends. This CDR3 spans 12 amino acids. The CDR3 sequence is CSAETAGNTIYF. CDR3 DNA: TGCAGCGCTGAGACAGCTGGAAACACCATATATTTT.

This clone was seen once. CDR3 residues: CASSTTSGGAVEQFF. DNA of the CDR3: TGTGCCAGCAGCACGACTAGCGGGGGGGCAGTTGAGCAGTTCTTC. The chain recombines TRBV11-2 with TRBJ2-1; 14 bases fit TRBD2. In germline, CDR1 is SGHAT, CDR2 FQNNGV. This CDR3 spans 15 amino acids. The V and J ends lost 5 bases and 9 bases, in that order; junction bases with no gene match: 6.

J is TRBJ1-5 and V is TRBV6-5; D remains unclear. CDR3 length equals 14 residues. V was pared by 6 bases and J by 2 bases, with 11 bases between. CDR1 and CDR2 from the germline V gene are MNHEY and SVGAGI. DNA for the CDR3: TGTGCCAGCAGGCCGCGGGGTCGCAATCAGCCCCAGCATTTT. This sequence encodes CASRPRGRNQPQHF.